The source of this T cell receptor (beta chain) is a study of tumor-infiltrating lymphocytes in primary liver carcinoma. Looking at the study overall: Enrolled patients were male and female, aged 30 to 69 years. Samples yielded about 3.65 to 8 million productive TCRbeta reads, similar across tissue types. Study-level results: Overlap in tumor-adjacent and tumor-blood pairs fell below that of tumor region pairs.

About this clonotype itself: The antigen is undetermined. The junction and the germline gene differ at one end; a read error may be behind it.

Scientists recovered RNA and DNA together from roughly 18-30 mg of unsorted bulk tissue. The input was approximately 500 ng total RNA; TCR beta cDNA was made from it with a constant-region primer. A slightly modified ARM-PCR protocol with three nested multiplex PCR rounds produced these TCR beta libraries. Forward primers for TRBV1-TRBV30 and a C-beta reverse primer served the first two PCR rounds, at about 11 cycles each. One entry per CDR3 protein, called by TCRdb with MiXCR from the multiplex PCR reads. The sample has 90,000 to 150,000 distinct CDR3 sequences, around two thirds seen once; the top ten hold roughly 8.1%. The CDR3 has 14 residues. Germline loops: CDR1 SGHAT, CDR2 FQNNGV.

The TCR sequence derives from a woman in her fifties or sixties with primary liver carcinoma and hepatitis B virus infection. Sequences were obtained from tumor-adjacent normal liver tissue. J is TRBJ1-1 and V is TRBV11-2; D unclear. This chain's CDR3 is CVSSLSRWDTEAFF. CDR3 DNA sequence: TGTGTCAGCAGCTTGAGCAGGTGGGATACTGAAGCTTTCTTT.